This is a list of T cell receptor beta chains from one sample in a study of blood T cells in healthy people across ages. In TCRdb, the 5' RACE reads were re-called with MiXCR into one record per CDR3 protein. The sample holds approximately 2,000,000 distinct CDR3 sequences, about two fifths seen once. Sample: blood. These receptors came from a human donor in good health. Both conserved end residues are trimmed from each CDR3. Part of the rows lack a size; the others show once, few, many or a class for expanded clones.

cdr3_aa,clone_size,v_call
AIRSGLTNEKLF,few,TRBV10-3
ASSQDGTGEYDEQY,-,TRBV4-3
ASRMTEPYEQY,-,TRBV28
ASTGQGAYNEQF,few,TRBV6-6
ASSQDLGWAYEQY,-,TRBV4-3
ASSYAKYDGSDTEAF,-,TRBV6-2/TRBV6-3
ASGWDRGIQPQH,few,TRBV6-2/TRBV6-3
ASSDGRGGEKLF,-,TRBV5-1
ASSLRDWEADTQY,-,TRBV6-2/TRBV6-3
ASSLTSSWETQY,-,TRBV12-3/TRBV12-4
ASSILVNEQF,few,TRBV18